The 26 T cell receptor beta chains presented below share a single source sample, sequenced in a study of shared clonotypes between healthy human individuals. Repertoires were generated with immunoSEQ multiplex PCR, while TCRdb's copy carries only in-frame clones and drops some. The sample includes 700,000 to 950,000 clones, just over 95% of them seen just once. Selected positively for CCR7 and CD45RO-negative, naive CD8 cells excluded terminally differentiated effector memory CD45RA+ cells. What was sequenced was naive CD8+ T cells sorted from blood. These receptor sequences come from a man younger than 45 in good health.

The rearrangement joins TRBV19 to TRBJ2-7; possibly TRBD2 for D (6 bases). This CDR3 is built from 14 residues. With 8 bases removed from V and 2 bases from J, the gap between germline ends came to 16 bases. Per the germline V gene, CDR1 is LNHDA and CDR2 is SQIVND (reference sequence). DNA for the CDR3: TGTGCCAGTGCTCCGGGACTTCATACCTACGAGCAGTACTTC. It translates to CASAPGLHTYEQYF.

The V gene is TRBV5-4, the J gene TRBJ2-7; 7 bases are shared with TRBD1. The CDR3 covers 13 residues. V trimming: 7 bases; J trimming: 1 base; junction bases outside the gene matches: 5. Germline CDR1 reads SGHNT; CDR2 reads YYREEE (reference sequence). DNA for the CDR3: TGTGCCAGCGGACCGGGACAGTCCTACGAGCAGTACTTC. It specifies CASGPGQSYEQYF.

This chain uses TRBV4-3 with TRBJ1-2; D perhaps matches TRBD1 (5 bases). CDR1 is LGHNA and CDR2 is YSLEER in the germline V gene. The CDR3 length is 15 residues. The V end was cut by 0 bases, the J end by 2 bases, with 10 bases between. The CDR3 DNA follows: TGCGCCAGCAGCCAAGATAGGGGAGGAAACTATGGCTACACCTTC. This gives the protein CASSQDRGGNYGYTF.

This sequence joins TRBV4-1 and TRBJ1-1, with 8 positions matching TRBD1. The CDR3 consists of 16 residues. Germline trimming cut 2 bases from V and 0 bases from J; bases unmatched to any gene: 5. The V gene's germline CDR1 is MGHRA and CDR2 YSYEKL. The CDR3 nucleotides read TGCGCCAGCAGCCAATGGCAGGGGGCGATGAACACTGAAGCTTTCTTT. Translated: CASSQWQGAMNTEAFF.

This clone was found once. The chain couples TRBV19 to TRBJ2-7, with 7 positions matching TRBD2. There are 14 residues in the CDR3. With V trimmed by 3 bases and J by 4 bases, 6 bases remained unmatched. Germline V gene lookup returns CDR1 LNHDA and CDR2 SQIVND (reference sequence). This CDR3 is CASSMSGTGYEQYF. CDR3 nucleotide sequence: TGTGCCAGTAGTATGAGCGGGACTGGTTACGAGCAGTACTTC.

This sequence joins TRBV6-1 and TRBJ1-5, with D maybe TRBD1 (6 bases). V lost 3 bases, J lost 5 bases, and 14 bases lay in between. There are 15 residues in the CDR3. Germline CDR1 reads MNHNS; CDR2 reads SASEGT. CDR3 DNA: TGTGCCAGCAGTGATGGAGGACAGCCTTATCAGCCCCAGCATTTT. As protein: CASSDGGQPYQPQHF.

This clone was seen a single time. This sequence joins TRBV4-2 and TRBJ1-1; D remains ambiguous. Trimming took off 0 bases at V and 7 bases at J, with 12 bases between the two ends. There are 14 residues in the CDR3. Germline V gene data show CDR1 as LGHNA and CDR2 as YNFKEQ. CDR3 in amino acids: CASSQEAPAGEAFF. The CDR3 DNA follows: TGTGCCAGCAGCCAAGAAGCGCCGGCAGGTGAAGCTTTCTTT.

DNA for the CDR3: TGTGCCAGCAGCGTACCAAGACAGGGGGCGCAGATAGCCGGGGAGCTGTTTTTT. Its translation: CASSVPRQGAQIAGELFF. The chain links TRBV9 to TRBJ2-2; the match to TRBD1 covers 10 bases. Trimming removed 1 base from V and 6 bases from J; junction bases left unmatched: 12. The CDR3 has 18 amino acids. CDR1 is SGDLS and CDR2 is YYNGEE in the germline V gene. The full variable domain, its missing parts supplied by reference TRBV9 and TRBJ2-2, is DSGVTQTPKHLITATGQRVTLRCSPRSGDLSVYWYQQSLDQGLQFLIQYYNGEERAKGNILERFSAQQFPDLHSELNLSSLELGDSALYFCASSVPRQGAQIAGELFFGEGSRLTVL.

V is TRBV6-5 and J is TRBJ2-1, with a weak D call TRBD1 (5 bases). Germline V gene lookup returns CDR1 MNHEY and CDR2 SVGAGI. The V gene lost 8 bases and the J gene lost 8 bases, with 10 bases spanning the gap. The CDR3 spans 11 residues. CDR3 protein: CASAGHYEQFF. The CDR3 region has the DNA TGTGCCAGCGCAGGGCACTATGAGCAGTTCTTC.

In nucleotides, the CDR3 is TGTGCCACCGTAGCGGGAGGGCTCACAGATACGCAGTATTTT. Protein sequence: CATVAGGLTDTQYF. V is TRBV15 and J is TRBJ2-3, with 11 bases that match TRBD2. The CDR3 consists of 14 residues. CDR1 is LNHNV and CDR2 is YYDKDF in the germline V gene (reference sequence). The J segment lost 2 bases and the V segment lost 8 bases, leaving 3 bases of the junction unmatched. Complete variable domain (other parts from reference TRBV15 and TRBJ2-3): DAMVIQNPRYQVTQFGKPVTLSCSQTLNHNVMYWYQQKSSQAPKLLFHYYDKDFNNEADTPDNFQSRRPNTSFCFLDIRSPGLGDTAMYLCATVAGGLTDTQYFGPGTRLTVL.

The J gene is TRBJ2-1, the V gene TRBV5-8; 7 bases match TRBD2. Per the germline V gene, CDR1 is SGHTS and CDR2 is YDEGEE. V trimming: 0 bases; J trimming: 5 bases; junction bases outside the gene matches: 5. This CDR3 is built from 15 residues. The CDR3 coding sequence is TGTGCCAGCAGCTTGGCCAAAGCGGGGAACAATGAGCAGTTCTTC. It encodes CASSLAKAGNNEQFF.

CDR3 protein: CASSLSPGGGDEQYF. CDR3 DNA sequence: TGTGCCAGCAGTTTGTCACCCGGGGGGGGCGACGAGCAGTACTTC. The chain is built from TRBV27 and TRBJ2-7; TRBD2 matches 8 bases. This CDR3 has 15 residues. The V and J ends lost 3 bases and 5 bases, in that order; junction bases with no gene match: 9. Germline CDR1 and CDR2: MNHEY and SMNVEV (reference sequence).

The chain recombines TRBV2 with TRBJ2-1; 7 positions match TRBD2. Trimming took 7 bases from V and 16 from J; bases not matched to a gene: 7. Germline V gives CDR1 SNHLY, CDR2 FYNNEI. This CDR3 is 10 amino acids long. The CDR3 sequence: CASISGTPFF. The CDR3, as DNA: TGTGCCAGCATCAGCGGGACCCCCTTCTTC. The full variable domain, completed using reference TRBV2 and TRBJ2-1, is EPEVTQTPSHQVTQMGQEVILRCVPISNHLYFYWYRQILGQKVEFLVSFYNNEISEKSEIFDDQFSVERPDGSNFTLKIRSTKLEDSAMYFCASISGTPFFGPGTRLTVL.

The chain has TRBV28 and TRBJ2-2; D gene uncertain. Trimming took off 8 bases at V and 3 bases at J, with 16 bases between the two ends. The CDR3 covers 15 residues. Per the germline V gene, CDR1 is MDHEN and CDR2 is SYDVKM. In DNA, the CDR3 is TGTGCCAGCCGAGTTTCCAGTTGGGACACCGGGGAGCTGTTTTTT. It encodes CASRVSSWDTGELFF.

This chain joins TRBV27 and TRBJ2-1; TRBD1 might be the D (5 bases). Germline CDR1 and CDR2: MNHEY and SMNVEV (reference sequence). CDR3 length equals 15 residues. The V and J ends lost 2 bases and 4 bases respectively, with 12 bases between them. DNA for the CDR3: TGTGCCAGCAGTTTACCCAGGGCGGAGTACAATGAGCAGTTCTTC. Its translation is CASSLPRAEYNEQFF.

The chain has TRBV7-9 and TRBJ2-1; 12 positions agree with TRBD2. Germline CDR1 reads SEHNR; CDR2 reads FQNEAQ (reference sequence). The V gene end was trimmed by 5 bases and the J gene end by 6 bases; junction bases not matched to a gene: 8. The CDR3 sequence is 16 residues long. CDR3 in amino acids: CASSLRLAGAGNEQFF. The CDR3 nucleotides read TGTGCCAGCAGCCTCCGACTAGCGGGAGCAGGCAATGAGCAGTTCTTC.

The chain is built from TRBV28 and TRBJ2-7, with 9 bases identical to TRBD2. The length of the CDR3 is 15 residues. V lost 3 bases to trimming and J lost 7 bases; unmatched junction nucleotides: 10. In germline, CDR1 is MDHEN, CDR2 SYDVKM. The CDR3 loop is CASSFFSGRSWEQYF. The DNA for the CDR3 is TGTGCCAGCAGTTTCTTCAGCGGGAGGTCGTGGGAGCAGTACTTC. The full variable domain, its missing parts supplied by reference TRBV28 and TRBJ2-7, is DVKVTQSSRYLVKRTGEKVFLECVQDMDHENMFWYRQDPGLGLRLIYFSYDVKMKEKGDIPEGYSVSREKKERFSLILESASTNQTSMYLCASSFFSGRSWEQYFGPGTRLTVT.

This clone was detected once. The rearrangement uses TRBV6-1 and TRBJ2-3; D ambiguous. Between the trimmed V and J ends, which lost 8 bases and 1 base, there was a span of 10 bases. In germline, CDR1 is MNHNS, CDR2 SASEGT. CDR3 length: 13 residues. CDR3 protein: CASQPYGTDTQYF. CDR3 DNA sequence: TGTGCCAGCCAACCTTACGGCACAGATACGCAGTATTTT.

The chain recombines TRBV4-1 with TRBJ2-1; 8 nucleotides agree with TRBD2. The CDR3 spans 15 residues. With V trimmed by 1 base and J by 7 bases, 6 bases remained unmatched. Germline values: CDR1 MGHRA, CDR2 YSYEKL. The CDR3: CASSQGPGGRNEQFF. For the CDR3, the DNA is TGCGCCAGCAGCCAAGGGCCGGGAGGGCGAAATGAGCAGTTCTTC.

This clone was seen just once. CDR3 in DNA: TGCGCCAGCAGCCAAGGTGGGTTCGGGGACAATCAGTTCTTC. Residues: CASSQGGFGDNQFF. The V gene is TRBV4-1, the J gene TRBJ2-1; possibly TRBD1 for D (6 bases). The CDR3 is 14 residues long. V was cut by 1 base and J by 13 bases, with 17 bases left in between. The germline gives CDR1 MGHRA, CDR2 YSYEKL.

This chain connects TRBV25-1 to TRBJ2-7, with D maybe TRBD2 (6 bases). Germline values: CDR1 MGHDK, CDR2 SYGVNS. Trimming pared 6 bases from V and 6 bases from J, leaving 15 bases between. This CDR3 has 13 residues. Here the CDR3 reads CASRVYGTGEQYF. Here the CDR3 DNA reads TGTGCCAGCAGGGTTTACGGGACTGGCGAGCAGTACTTC.

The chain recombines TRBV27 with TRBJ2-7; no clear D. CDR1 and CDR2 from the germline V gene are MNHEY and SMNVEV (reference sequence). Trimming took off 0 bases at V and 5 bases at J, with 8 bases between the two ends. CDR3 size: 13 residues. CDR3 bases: TGTGCCAGCAGTTTATCTAGGGTACACGAGCAGTACTTC. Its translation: CASSLSRVHEQYF.

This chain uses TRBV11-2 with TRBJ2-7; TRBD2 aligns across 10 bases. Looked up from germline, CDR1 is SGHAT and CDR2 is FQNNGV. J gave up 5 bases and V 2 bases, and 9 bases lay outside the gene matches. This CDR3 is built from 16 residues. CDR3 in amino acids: CASSLTTSGDSNEQYF. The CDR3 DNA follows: TGTGCCAGCAGCTTAACCACTAGCGGGGATTCCAACGAGCAGTACTTC.

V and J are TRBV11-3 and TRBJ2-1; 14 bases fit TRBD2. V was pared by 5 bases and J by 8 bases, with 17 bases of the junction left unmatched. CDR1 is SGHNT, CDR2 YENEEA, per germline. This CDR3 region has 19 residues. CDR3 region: CASSPGLAGEEISSHEQFF. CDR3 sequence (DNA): TGTGCCAGCAGCCCGGGACTAGCGGGAGAGGAAATCTCTTCGCATGAGCAGTTCTTC.

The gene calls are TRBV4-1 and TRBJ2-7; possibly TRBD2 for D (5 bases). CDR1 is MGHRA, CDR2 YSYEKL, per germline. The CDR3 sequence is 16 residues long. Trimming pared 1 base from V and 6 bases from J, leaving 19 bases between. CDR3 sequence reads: CASSQGQRTLLGEQYF. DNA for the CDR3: TGCGCCAGCAGCCAAGGTCAAAGGACTCTGCTGGGCGAGCAGTACTTC.

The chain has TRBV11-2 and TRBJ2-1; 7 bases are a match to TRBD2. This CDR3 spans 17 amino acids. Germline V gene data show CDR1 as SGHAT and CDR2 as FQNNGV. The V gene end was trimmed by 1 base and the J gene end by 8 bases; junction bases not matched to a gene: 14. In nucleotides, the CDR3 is TGTGCCAGCAGCTTAGCTCTAGCGGTTACTAGGAAGGATGAGCAGTTCTTC. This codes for CASSLALAVTRKDEQFF.